Below, one T cell receptor beta chain is given with its context. This sample is drawn from a study of blood T cell repertoires in COVID-19. Study context: PBMCs, B-cell-depleted T cells, or T cells were the source of the cDNA or gDNA that made up the material.

V was pared by 6 bases and J by 0 bases, with 12 bases between. The germline V gene has CDR1 SGHRS and CDR2 YFSETQ. The CDR3 runs to 14 residues. Authors' data handling: Scientists estimated how many nucleated cells there were by amplifying reference gene primers. Sequencing used immunoSEQ multiplex PCR; TCRdb keeps in-frame clones, though not all of them. That table is the source of V, J and clone size, and D and trimming were worked out from the DNA. The profile shows some 200,000 clones, about 93% of them singletons. One Seattle source followed patients from active infection through their disease course.

The TCR originated in a man aged 25-45 years with COVID-19, enrolled during active disease. The genes are TRBV5-1 and TRBJ1-2; no clear D. Sequencing used peripheral blood. The CDR3 sequence: CASNPGSSNYGYTF. The CDR3 DNA reads as TGCGCCAGCAACCCGGGGTCCTCTAACTATGGCTACACCTTC. Filled out from reference TRBV5-1 and TRBJ1-2, the complete variable domain reads KAGVTQTPRYLIKTRGQQVTLSCSPISGHRSVSWYQQTPGQGLQFLFEYFSETQRNKGNFPGRFSGRQFSNSRSEMNVSTLELGDSALYLCASNPGSSNYGYTFGSGTRLTVV.